This T cell receptor (beta chain) was documented in a study of early T cells in non-severe SARS-CoV-2 infection. Study summary: The input, bulk RNA from unsorted whole blood, was sequenced, and chains were unpaired.

Ten or more counts support this clonotype. Its matching antigen is unknown. The CDR3 is 16 residues long. CDR1 and CDR2 from the germline V gene are SGDLS and YYNGEE. V lost 0 bases and J lost 2, with 12 bases in between. General observations from the study: The study's VDJdb matching favored anti-spike CD8 responses and missed private and CD4 specificities.

Tagging with unique molecular identifiers was applied to individual cDNA molecules. A single record per CDR3 protein comes from TCRdb applying MiXCR to the 5' RACE reads. The data hold roughly 30,000 distinct CDR3 sequences, with 4.5% to 6.5% observed a single time. Sequences were obtained from whole blood. The clonotype originates from an adult who was a healthcare worker with PCR-confirmed SARS-CoV-2 infection or an uninfected control (not recorded which). The chain uses TRBV9 and TRBJ1-3; maybe TRBD1 (5 bases). CDR3 loop: CASSVGGRLTGNTIYF. The CDR3 DNA is TGTGCCAGCAGCGTAGGGGGCAGGCTGACTGGAAACACCATATATTTT.